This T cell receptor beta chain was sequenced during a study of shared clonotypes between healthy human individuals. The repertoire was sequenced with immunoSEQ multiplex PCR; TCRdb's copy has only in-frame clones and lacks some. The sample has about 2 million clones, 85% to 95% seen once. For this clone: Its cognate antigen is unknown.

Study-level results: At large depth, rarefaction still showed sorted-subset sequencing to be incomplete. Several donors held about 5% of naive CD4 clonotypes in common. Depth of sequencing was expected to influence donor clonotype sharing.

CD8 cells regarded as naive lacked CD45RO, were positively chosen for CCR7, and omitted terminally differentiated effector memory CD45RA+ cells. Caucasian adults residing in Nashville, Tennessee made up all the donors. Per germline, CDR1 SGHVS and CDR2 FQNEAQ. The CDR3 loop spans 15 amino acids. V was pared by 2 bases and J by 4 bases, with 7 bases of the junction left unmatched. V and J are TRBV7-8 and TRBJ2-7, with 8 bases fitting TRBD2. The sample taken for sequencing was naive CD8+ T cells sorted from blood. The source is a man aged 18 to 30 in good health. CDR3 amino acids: CASSLMGGGIYEQYF. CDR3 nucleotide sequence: TGTGCCAGCAGCTTAATGGGCGGGGGGATTTACGAGCAGTACTTC.